The 30 T cell receptor beta chains in this list originate from one sample, sequenced in a study of T-cell reconstitution after alpha-beta-depleted transplantation in children. It was with unique molecular identifiers that the TCRbeta library was prepared. TCRdb independently ran MiXCR on the PCR reads; one entry per CDR3 protein. Seen here are some 840,000 distinct CDR3 sequences, roughly 15% observed once, and the top ten hold 5%. The input for sequencing was PBMCs, mostly from graft donor cells, taken 360 days after TCRalphabeta/CD19-depleted stem cell transplant. The source of these receptors is a male patient younger than 18 who had a stem cell transplant for acute lymphoblastic leukemia, so the T cells may come from the graft donor.

This clonotype was counted only a few times. This chain joins TRBV5-1 and TRBJ2-7; TRBD1 matches 8 bases. V was pared by 3 bases and J by 4 bases, with 3 bases of the junction left unmatched. The CDR3 is 13 amino acids. From germline, CDR1 is SGHRS and CDR2 YFSETQ. The CDR3 region has the DNA TGCGCCAGCAGCTCTTGGACAGGGTACGAGCAGTACTTC. Protein sequence: CASSSWTGYEQYF. Combining the CDR3 with reference TRBV5-1 and TRBJ2-7 gives the whole variable domain KAGVTQTPRYLIKTRGQQVTLSCSPISGHRSVSWYQQTPGQGLQFLFEYFSETQRNKGNFPGRFSGRQFSNSRSEMNVSTLELGDSALYLCASSSWTGYEQYFGPGTRLTVT.

The V call is TRBV13, the J call TRBJ1-6; the D gene is possibly TRBD1 (6 bases). Germline CDR1 PRHDT, CDR2 FYEKMQ (reference sequence). With 5 bases removed from V and 9 bases from J, the gap between germline ends came to 17 bases. The CDR3 is made up of 15 amino acids. The CDR3 reads CASSPRRGAGSPLHF. CDR3 sequence (DNA): TGTGCCAGCAGCCCCCGGCGGGGGGCAGGTTCACCCCTCCACTTT.

The V call is TRBV7-8, the J call TRBJ2-7; 9 nucleotides match TRBD2. The CDR3 consists of 16 residues. Losses at the gene ends were 5 bases for V and 1 base for J; bases not matched to a gene: 9. Germline V lookup: CDR1 SGHVS, CDR2 FQNEAQ. CDR3 coding DNA: TGTGCCAGCAGCCTATACGGGACTAGCTTATCCTACGAGCAGTACTTC. As protein: CASSLYGTSLSYEQYF.

This clonotype was counted a few times. The chain combines TRBV19 with TRBJ2-5; either TRBD1 or TRBD2 may fit D (6 bases each). The CDR3 consists of 15 residues. V was shortened by 5 bases and J by 4 bases, with 17 bases between the two germline ends. Germline CDR1 LNHDA, CDR2 SQIVND (reference sequence). The CDR3: CASSFLRGAGETQYF. As DNA, the CDR3 is TGTGCCAGTAGTTTCTTAAGGGGGGCCGGAGAGACCCAGTACTTC.

The table lists this clonotype with many counts. The J gene is TRBJ2-7, the V gene TRBV18; 9 bases are a match to TRBD1. The CDR3 runs to 15 residues. V shed 4 bases and J 4 bases; nucleotides not matched to a gene: 8. Germline-derived CDR1 and CDR2 are KGHSH and LQKENI. The CDR3, as DNA: TGTGCCAGCTCACAGACAGGGGGTGTTAAGTACGAGCAGTACTTC. This sequence encodes CASSQTGGVKYEQYF.

The chain couples TRBV4-2 to TRBJ2-2; perhaps TRBD2 as D (6 bases). Between the trimmed V and J ends, which lost 0 bases and 7 bases, there was a span of 12 bases. In germline, CDR1 is LGHNA, CDR2 YNFKEQ. This CDR3 region has 15 residues. CDR3 region: CASSQEPGSNGELFF. The CDR3 DNA is TGTGCCAGCAGCCAAGAGCCCGGGAGTAACGGGGAGCTGTTTTTT.

This rearrangement joins TRBV5-2 to TRBJ2-1; TRBD2, as called in the table, went unchecked against the DNA. TRBV5-2 is a recognized pseudogene. The CDR3 has 23 amino acids. CDR3 loop: CASKPPQGLAGGPPKRNYNEQFF. CDR3 coding DNA: TGTGCCAGCAAGCCTCCGCAAGGACTAGCGGGAGGGCCGCCAAAACGGAACTACAATGAGCAGTTCTTC.

This clonotype was picked up many times. The genes are TRBV9 and TRBJ1-1; 11 bases align to TRBD1. The V segment lost 5 bases and the J segment 8 bases; nucleotides outside the gene matches: 2. The CDR3 length is 12 residues. Germline V gene data show CDR1 as SGDLS and CDR2 as YYNGEE. This chain's CDR3 is CASSRTGGEAFF. CDR3 nucleotide sequence: TGTGCCAGCAGTCGGACAGGGGGCGAAGCTTTCTTT.

The rearrangement links TRBV27 to TRBJ2-7, with unresolved D. Germline CDR1 MNHEY, CDR2 SMNVEV (reference sequence). Trimming left V 6 bases short and J 3 bases short, with 12 bases between. The CDR3 contains 13 residues. The CDR3 DNA follows: TGTGCCAGCAGGAGCCCGCTGAACTACGAGCAGTACTTC. It encodes CASRSPLNYEQYF.

V is TRBV20-1 and J is TRBJ2-7; D may be TRBD1 (5 bases). V dropped 0 bases and J dropped 3 bases, with 15 bases sitting between them. The germline V gene has CDR1 DFQATT and CDR2 SNEGSKA (reference sequence). The CDR3 consists of 15 residues. CDR3 region: CSARDLRTLIYEQYF. The CDR3 DNA reads TGCAGTGCTAGAGATCTAAGGACACTTATCTACGAGCAGTACTTC.

This clonotype was detected only a few times. The chain links TRBV12-3 or TRBV12-4 to TRBJ1-3, with 9 bases fitting TRBD1. The CDR3 totals 16 residues. V was clipped by 1 base and J by 2 bases; unmatched bases: 3. The chain's CDR3 is CASSLVGDRAGNTIYF. DNA for the CDR3: TGTGCCAGCAGTTTAGTGGGGGACAGGGCTGGAAACACCATATATTTT.

The V gene is TRBV30, the J gene TRBJ2-1; a weak D match, TRBD2 (7 bases). The V gene's germline CDR1 is GTSNPN and CDR2 SVGIG (reference sequence). The V gene lost 4 bases and the J gene lost 2 bases, with 15 bases spanning the gap. The CDR3 extends over 15 amino acids. The CDR3 spells CAWTARGGPYNEQFF. The CDR3 nucleotides are TGTGCCTGGACCGCAAGGGGGGGCCCCTACAATGAGCAGTTCTTC.

This clonotype has a handful of counts. The chain combines TRBV20-1 with TRBJ2-3; D is unclear. Trimming removed 4 bases at V and 0 bases at J, with 11 bases between. The germline V gene encodes CDR1 DFQATT and CDR2 SNEGSKA (reference sequence). This CDR3 contains 14 residues. The CDR3 DNA reads as TGCAGTGCTACATTGGACGCTAGCACAGATACGCAGTATTTT. Translating it yields CSATLDASTDTQYF.

This clonotype was counted ten times or more. The rearrangement uses TRBV28 and TRBJ2-7; 9 bases fit TRBD1. The CDR3 is 15 residues long. V gave up 6 bases and J gave up 1 base; unmatched junction bases: 7. The germline CDR1 and CDR2 sequences are MDHEN and SYDVKM. The chain's CDR3 is CASSPAGTGSYEQYF. CDR3 nucleotides: TGTGCCAGCAGCCCCGCCGGGACAGGGTCCTACGAGCAGTACTTC.

This clonotype was seen repeatedly, ten times or more. The CDR3 loop is CATSDSHRDRGLQETQYF. The DNA for the CDR3 is TGTGCCACCAGTGATTCTCACCGGGACAGGGGACTTCAAGAGACCCAGTACTTC. V is TRBV24-1 and J is TRBJ2-5; TRBD1 aligns across 10 bases. J gave up 2 bases and V 2 bases, and 10 bases lay outside the gene matches. Germline assignment: CDR1 KGHDR and CDR2 SFDVKD. This CDR3 has 18 residues.

This sequence joins TRBV15 and TRBJ1-5, with D unresolved. Trimming shortened V by 0 bases and J by 0 bases, and 6 bases separated the two germline ends. The germline gives CDR1 LNHNV, CDR2 YYDKDF (reference sequence). CDR3 length: 15 residues. Written as DNA, the CDR3 is TGTGCCACCAGCAGAGACAGCAATAGCAATCAGCCCCAGCATTTT. It yields the protein CATSRDSNSNQPQHF.

The chain links TRBV29-1 to TRBJ2-7; D is ambiguous. V was trimmed by 7 bases and J by 9 bases, leaving 19 bases between them. Germline CDR1 is SQVTM and CDR2 is ANQGSEA. The CDR3 spans 12 residues. The DNA for the CDR3 is TGCAGCGGTCTGGCGGTTACGGGCGGGCAGTACTTC. It translates to CSGLAVTGGQYF.

Only a few counts were recorded for this clonotype. V usage is TRBV7-3 and J usage is TRBJ2-1; 9 bases are shared with TRBD2. The CDR3 has 16 residues. The V gene's germline CDR1 is SGHTA and CDR2 FQGTGA. The junction had 7 bases not matched to a gene; V was cut back by 1 base and J by 6 bases. This CDR3 is CASSLMAGGFGNEQFF. The CDR3 DNA sequence: TGTGCCAGCAGCTTAATGGCGGGAGGGTTCGGCAATGAGCAGTTCTTC.

The chain uses TRBV5-1 and TRBJ2-3; 7 nucleotides agree with TRBD2. Germline V gives CDR1 SGHRS, CDR2 YFSETQ. There are 15 residues in the CDR3. J lost 6 bases, V lost 1 base, and 8 bases had no gene match. CDR3 bases: TGCGCCAGCAGCTTGTGGGCGCGGGAGACCGATACGCAGTATTTT. Protein product: CASSLWARETDTQYF.

This clonotype has more than one count but fewer than ten. The V gene is TRBV5-1, the J gene TRBJ1-1, with 10 bases aligning to TRBD1. CDR3 length: 15 amino acids. Germline assignment: CDR1 SGHRS and CDR2 YFSETQ. With 3 bases clipped from V and 1 base from J, the junction kept 3 bases outside the gene matches. This CDR3 is CASSWTGGTNTEAFF. CDR3 coding DNA: TGCGCCAGCAGCTGGACAGGGGGAACGAACACTGAAGCTTTCTTT.

This clonotype was observed at least ten times. The chain combines TRBV29-1 with TRBJ2-6; D gene ambiguous. V was pared by 5 bases and J by 0 bases, with 5 bases between. From germline, CDR1 is SQVTM and CDR2 ANQGSEA. The CDR3 covers 13 residues. This CDR3 is CSVTGSGANVLTF. CDR3 coding DNA: TGCAGCGTTACTGGCTCTGGGGCCAACGTCCTGACTTTC.

The chain couples TRBV7-9 to TRBJ1-1; possible D gene TRBD1, 5 bases. CDR1 is SEHNR and CDR2 is FQNEAQ in the germline V gene (reference sequence). V gave up 5 bases and J gave up 5 bases, with 21 bases separating them. The CDR3 length is 16 residues. The CDR3 bases are TGTGCCAGCAGCCGCTGGTGGGGGGGAGAGCTAACTGAAGCTTTCTTT. This sequence encodes CASSRWWGGELTEAFF.

This clonotype showed up many times. The V call is TRBV20-1, the J call TRBJ2-3, with TRBD2 matching 8 bases. The CDR3 has 15 amino acids. Losses at the gene ends were 2 bases for V and 5 bases for J; bases not matched to a gene: 9. CDR1 and CDR2 (germline): DFQATT, SNEGSKA (reference sequence). The CDR3 region has the DNA TGCAGTGCTAGACGTGAAGCGGGAGTAGGAGATACGCAGTATTTT. Its protein product is CSARREAGVGDTQYF.

This clonotype was counted only a few times. The chain combines TRBV7-2 with TRBJ1-1, with 11 nucleotides matching TRBD1. The CDR3 length is 16 residues. Germline V gene data show CDR1 as SGHTA and CDR2 as FQGNSA. J gave up 1 base and V 6 bases, and 7 bases lay outside the gene matches. CDR3 sequence (DNA): TGTGCCAGCAGTAGGACAGGGGGCGGTTGGAACACTGAAGCTTTCTTT. Amino acid sequence: CASSRTGGGWNTEAFF. The variable domain in full, with the rest retrieved from reference TRBV7-2 and TRBJ1-1, is GAGVSQSPSNKVTEKGKDVELRCDPISGHTALYWYRQSLGQGLEFLIYFQGNSAPDKSGLPSDRFSAERTGGSVSTLTIQRTQQEDSAVYLCASSRTGGGWNTEAFFGQGTRLTVV.

This clonotype occurred a few times. The V call is TRBV30, the J call TRBJ1-1; D perhaps matches TRBD1 (6 bases). Trimming removed 4 bases from V and 6 bases from J, with 12 bases in between. The CDR3 spans 12 residues. Germline-derived CDR1 and CDR2 are GTSNPN and SVGIG (reference sequence). Here the CDR3 reads CAWTIWTAEAFF. The CDR3 DNA is TGTGCCTGGACCATTTGGACAGCTGAAGCTTTCTTT.

A few counts support this clonotype. The rearrangement joins TRBV6-2 or TRBV6-3 to TRBJ2-5, with 16 bases identical to TRBD2. Germline assignment: CDR1 MNHEY and CDR2 SVGEGT. Losses at the gene ends were 5 bases for V and 5 bases for J; bases not matched to a gene: 11. The CDR3 extends over 18 amino acids. The CDR3 coding sequence is TGTGCCAGCAGTCCCGAGGGACTAGCGGGAGGGCTGCGCGAGACCCAGTACTTC. Amino acids: CASSPEGLAGGLRETQYF.

This clonotype was counted a few times. CDR3 coding DNA: TGCAGTGCTAGACAGGGTGGAGGGGGGGAGCCCCAGCATTTT. Protein sequence: CSARQGGGGEPQHF. The rearrangement uses TRBV20-1 and TRBJ1-5; maybe TRBD1 (6 bases). The germline gives CDR1 DFQATT, CDR2 SNEGSKA (reference sequence). The ends were cut back, 2 bases at V and 8 bases at J, with 16 bases in the middle. The CDR3 is 14 amino acids.

This clonotype was counted a few times. The chain recombines TRBV20-1 with TRBJ2-7, with 8 bases lining up with TRBD2. Losses at the gene ends were 1 base for V and 2 bases for J; bases not matched to a gene: 10. CDR1 is DFQATT and CDR2 is SNEGSKA in the germline V gene (reference sequence). The CDR3 loop spans 16 amino acids. CDR3 bases: TGCAGTGCTAGAGGCGCCGCGGGAGGCCGAGCCTACGAGCAGTACTTC. Translated: CSARGAAGGRAYEQYF.

This clonotype came up a few times. The chain employs TRBV5-1 and TRBJ2-3; no reliable D call. Germline lookup yields CDR1 SGHRS and CDR2 YFSETQ. Deletions cut 0 bases from V and 4 bases from J, with 9 bases between. The CDR3 runs to 14 residues. This CDR3 reads CASSLATHPDTQYF. The DNA of the CDR3 is TGCGCCAGCAGCTTGGCTACACATCCAGATACGCAGTATTTT. Using reference TRBV5-1 and TRBJ2-3 for the parts outside the CDR3, the full variable domain is KAGVTQTPRYLIKTRGQQVTLSCSPISGHRSVSWYQQTPGQGLQFLFEYFSETQRNKGNFPGRFSGRQFSNSRSEMNVSTLELGDSALYLCASSLATHPDTQYFGPGTRLTVL.

The rearrangement joins TRBV5-1 to TRBJ2-5; the match to TRBD1 covers 8 bases. CDR3 length: 15 amino acids. Germline assignment: CDR1 SGHRS and CDR2 YFSETQ. The trim removed 3 bases at V and 2 bases at J, leaving 6 bases unmatched. The CDR3 region is CASSWGQAAQETQYF. The CDR3 DNA sequence: TGCGCCAGCAGCTGGGGACAGGCAGCTCAAGAGACCCAGTACTTC. The entire variable domain, with the rest obtained from reference TRBV5-1 and TRBJ2-5, is as follows: KAGVTQTPRYLIKTRGQQVTLSCSPISGHRSVSWYQQTPGQGLQFLFEYFSETQRNKGNFPGRFSGRQFSNSRSEMNVSTLELGDSALYLCASSWGQAAQETQYFGPGTRLLVL.